A single sample is the source of the 17 T cell receptor beta chains below, sequenced in a study of Graves' ophthalmopathy and Graves' hyperthyroidism. Amplifying from RNA transcripts, the study obtained TCR beta CDR3 regions. An opening RT-PCR round employed HTBI primers and preceded a second-round multiplex PCR. TCRdb re-called the multiplex PCR reads through MiXCR, storing one row per CDR3 protein. The sample holds a few hundred thousand distinct CDR3 sequences, 15% seen once. The sequencing sample was made of peripheral blood. The source of these receptors is a woman aged 18-30 years with stable Graves' hyperthyroidism.

This clonotype was counted at least ten times. This sequence joins TRBV6-1 and TRBJ1-5; the match to TRBD1 covers 8 bases. The J segment lost 2 bases and the V segment lost 8 bases, leaving 2 bases of the junction unmatched. Germline loops: CDR1 MNHNS, CDR2 SASEGT. The CDR3 consists of 13 residues. CDR3 in DNA: TGTGCCAGCGCGGACAGGGGCAATCAGCCCCAGCATTTT. This sequence encodes CASADRGNQPQHF.

This clonotype was recorded at least ten times. J is TRBJ1-5 and V is TRBV19; 8 bases fit TRBD1. The V gene's germline CDR1 is LNHDA and CDR2 SQIVND (reference sequence). V dropped 6 bases and J dropped 6; count of bases not matched to a gene: 10. CDR3 size: 15 residues. DNA of the CDR3: TGTGCCAGTAGCCTACAGGGGGGTGGAGGTCAGCCCCAGCATTTT. Amino acid sequence: CASSLQGGGGQPQHF.

This clonotype was recorded many times. The chain recombines TRBV12-3 or TRBV12-4 with TRBJ1-2; D remains ambiguous. There are 13 residues in the CDR3. V shed 5 bases and J shed 4 bases, with 11 bases lying between them. The CDR3 region has the DNA TGTGCCAGCAGTAGTACAGATTCCTATGGCTACACCTTC. Translating it yields CASSSTDSYGYTF.

This clonotype was detected many times. The chain links TRBV4-1 to TRBJ1-5; D is unclear. From germline, CDR1 is MGHRA and CDR2 YSYEKL. This CDR3 is 16 amino acids long. Trimming removed 0 bases from V and 5 bases from J, with 14 bases in between. CDR3 in amino acids: CASSQEHGRSYQPQHF. The CDR3, as DNA: TGCGCCAGCAGCCAAGAGCACGGCAGGAGCTATCAGCCCCAGCATTTT.

The sample holds many counts of this clonotype. The CDR3 region is CASMASGSNYGYTF. CDR3 bases: TGTGCCAGCATGGCGAGCGGCTCGAACTATGGCTACACCTTC. The chain recombines TRBV6-2 or TRBV6-3 with TRBJ1-2; D is undetermined. The CDR3 runs to 14 residues. Per the germline V gene, CDR1 is MNHEY and CDR2 is SVGEGT. The V and J ends lost 7 bases and 2 bases respectively, with 14 bases between them.

This clonotype was seen many times. The chain uses TRBV12-3 or TRBV12-4 and TRBJ2-7; D call uncertain. Between the trimmed V and J ends, which lost 2 bases and 6 bases, there was a span of 11 bases. There are 13 residues in the CDR3. In DNA form, the CDR3 reads TGTGCCAGCAGTTTATTAGCCCTGGGCGAGCAGTACTTC. Translated, it gives CASSLLALGEQYF.

In this sample, this clonotype turned up many times. The chain has TRBV7-2 and TRBJ1-5, with D possibly matching TRBD1 (6 bases). CDR1 SGHTA and CDR2 FQGNSA come from the germline V gene. The CDR3 consists of 16 residues. V dropped 5 bases and J dropped 1 base, with 15 bases sitting between them. CDR3 in amino acids: CASSVSGTSSNQPQHF. For the CDR3, the DNA is TGTGCCAGCAGCGTTAGCGGGACATCAAGCAATCAGCCCCAGCATTTT. The full variable domain, its missing parts supplied by reference TRBV7-2 and TRBJ1-5, is GAGVSQSPSNKVTEKGKDVELRCDPISGHTALYWYRQSLGQGLEFLIYFQGNSAPDKSGLPSDRFSAERTGGSVSTLTIQRTQQEDSAVYLCASSVSGTSSNQPQHFGDGTRLSIL.

In its sample, this clonotype was seen many times. The J gene is TRBJ1-1, the V gene TRBV12-3 or TRBV12-4, with a tentative D call TRBD1 (5 bases). This CDR3 is 13 amino acids long. V was trimmed by 6 bases and J by 4 bases, leaving 12 bases between them. For the CDR3, the DNA is TGTGCCAGCAGGACCCGGGGGGGCACTGAAGCTTTCTTT. Translated: CASRTRGGTEAFF.

This clonotype was counted ten times or more. The chain joins TRBV15 to TRBJ2-4; D may correspond to TRBD1 or TRBD2 (5 bases each). Looked up from germline, CDR1 is LNHNV and CDR2 is YYDKDF (reference sequence). This CDR3 comprises 15 residues. With 8 bases removed from V and 0 bases from J, the gap between germline ends came to 14 bases. The CDR3 region has the DNA TGTGCCACCGCCGGGGCATCCCTAGCCAAAAACATTCAGTACTTC. It codes for CATAGASLAKNIQYF.

The sample holds many counts of this clonotype. Here the CDR3 DNA reads TGTGCCAGCAGCCTGGCGGGGCTTAGCTCCTACGAGCAGTACTTC. It encodes CASSLAGLSSYEQYF. The V call is TRBV13, the J call TRBJ2-7; D is perhaps TRBD2 (6 bases). Germline V gene lookup returns CDR1 PRHDT and CDR2 FYEKMQ (reference sequence). V gave up 5 bases and J gave up 0 bases, with 14 bases separating them. This CDR3 is 15 amino acids long.

V gene TRBV3-1 combines with J gene TRBJ2-7; D remains ambiguous. CDR1 is LGHDT, CDR2 YNNKEL, per germline (reference sequence). This CDR3 contains 12 residues. The ends were cut back, 2 bases at V and 3 bases at J, with 5 bases in the middle. The CDR3 nucleotides read TGTGCCAGCAGCCAAACGGACTACGAGCAGTACTTC. Translated: CASSQTDYEQYF.

The chain links TRBV6-1 to TRBJ1-2; a possible D gene is TRBD1 (5 bases). The CDR3 has 16 residues. Germline CDR1 reads MNHNS; CDR2 reads SASEGT. V shed 2 bases and J shed 4 bases, with 17 bases lying between them. In nucleotides, the CDR3 is TGTGCCAGCAGTGAAAGATGGGACCGTACCTCCTATGGCTACACCTTC. Protein: CASSERWDRTSYGYTF.

In this sample, this clonotype turned up many times. The chain has TRBV15 and TRBJ2-5; the D gene is possibly TRBD2 (5 bases). V dropped 3 bases and J dropped 5 bases, with 19 bases sitting between them. The length of the CDR3 is 16 residues. Germline V gene sequence: CDR1 LNHNV, CDR2 YYDKDF (reference sequence). CDR3 sequence: CATSRNTASGGETQYF. In DNA form, the CDR3 reads TGTGCCACCAGCAGGAATACAGCCTCGGGCGGGGAGACCCAGTACTTC.

This clonotype was detected only a few times. The chain recombines TRBV20-1 with TRBJ2-5; D not resolved. Deletions cut 6 bases from V and 4 bases from J, with 12 bases between. Germline V gene data show CDR1 as DFQATT and CDR2 as SNEGSKA (reference sequence). The CDR3 extends over 12 amino acids. The CDR3 DNA sequence: TGCAGTGCCCCCGCCCAACTAGAGACCCAGTACTTC. It codes for CSAPAQLETQYF.

Only a few counts were recorded for this clonotype. The chain employs TRBV29-1 and TRBJ2-5, with TRBD2 matching over 9 bases. In germline, CDR1 is SQVTM, CDR2 ANQGSEA. Unmatched junction bases numbered 5, after V lost 4 bases and J lost 5 bases. The CDR3 consists of 13 residues. The CDR3 nucleotides are TGCAGCGTTGGCGGGGGGGCCCGGGAGACCCAGTACTTC. Translation: CSVGGGARETQYF.

This clonotype was observed at least ten times. This chain joins TRBV6-5 and TRBJ1-1; D gene uncertain. The CDR3 spans 13 residues. V was pared by 7 bases and J by 1 base, with 10 bases between. Germline V CDR1 and CDR2: MNHEY, SVGAGI. The CDR3 nucleotides read TGTGCCAGCATAAGGGCGGGGAACACTGAAGCTTTCTTT. This encodes CASIRAGNTEAFF.

In its sample, this clonotype was seen a few times. The J gene is TRBJ2-5, the V gene TRBV7-9; D uncertain. V was clipped by 5 bases and J by 5 bases, with 21 bases between them. The CDR3 has 16 amino acids. CDR1 is SEHNR and CDR2 is FQNEAQ in the germline V gene (reference sequence). CDR3 sequence: CASSPPHGRTEETQYF. DNA for the CDR3: TGTGCCAGCAGCCCCCCCCACGGACGGACGGAGGAGACCCAGTACTTC.